This TCR beta chain appears in the sequencing data of a study of cytomegalovirus exposure and HLA in healthy donors listed by TCRdb under 2017. Concerning the study at large: An earlier analysis of approximately 640 of the donors reported approximately 300 Gb of sequence data and around 110 million unique TCR beta sequences from about 200 million T cells. Roughly 300 gigabases of sequencing data and 78 million or so unique TCR sequences were included in an early release covering 550 to 800 HLA-typed donors. Of the 300 to 400 genotyped donors, 65% to 90% fell in the genetic ancestry cluster associated with self-reported Caucasian donors. The study aimed to test whether cataloging public T cell receptors could reveal signatures of past pathogen exposure. Using immunosequencing, the study profiled T cell repertoires from about 620 subjects and related those repertoires to cytomegalovirus serostatus. In addition to the first cohort of 666 subjects, a separate validation cohort of 100 to 150 different subjects was used. To predict cytomegalovirus infection status, the study combined high-throughput TCR immunosequencing, statistical association of individual TCRs with disease status, and machine learning. In a later analysis, previously published TCR beta repertoires from several hundred donors were re-analyzed and high-resolution HLA genotyping was added so that TCR occurrence patterns could be studied. Rather than using new phenotypic data, the later analysis identified candidate immune exposures from TCR beta sequences and from how often those sequences occurred across donors. An earlier analysis of some 500 of the donors applied high-throughput TCR beta sequencing to assess whether each TCR beta V gene segment acted as functional or pseudogenic. Donor age, sex, ethnicity and CMV serostatus were collected together with the repertoire data. A later genetic analysis used genome-wide SNP genotypes for about 65% of the roughly 700 donors, treating that subset as a discovery cohort. Every repertoire in the discovery cohort had been generated on one and the same sequencing platform. Class I and class II HLA loci were covered by the typing at four-digit resolution. Typing coverage varied by locus: 629-630 donors for A, B, C, DRB1 and DQB1; roughly 500 for DQA1; nearly 610 for DPA1; fewer than 480 for DPB1. Because of strong linkage in the cohort, a few DR-DQ haplotypes were treated as single units for association and clustering. On average, roughly 240,000 unique TCR beta nucleotide sequences were sequenced per donor among 398 genotyped donors of the cohort, with roughly 18% of those sequences being non-productive.

CDR1 and CDR2 were assigned from the germline V gene as SNHLY and FYNNEI. From cysteine to phenylalanine, the CDR3 is 14 amino acids long. The only DNA kept is the CDR3, 42 bases in frame from the first base. V is cut by 2 bases and J by 1 base, and the space between the germline ends is 8 bases. The method behind the library was the immunoSEQ multiplex PCR assay. For the multiplex PCR, a mixture combining 60 forward primers for TCR Vbeta segments and 13 reverse primers for TCR Jbeta segments was used. Amplification of the CDR3 region of rearranged TCR beta genes was performed with a multiplex PCR assay on genomic DNA. Amplified TCR beta libraries were sequenced as 87-base-pair reads on the Illumina HiSeq System. Per the authors' processing: A later analysis counted 75 million to 100 million unique TCR beta chains across the 500 to 850 repertoires, and about 10 million of these chains were shared by at least two donors. To remove PCR and sequencing errors, raw reads were error-corrected and collapsed into unique sequences using a nearest-neighbor algorithm that merged closely related sequences. V, D and J gene segments were assigned by aligning CDR3 sequences to IMGT reference sequences. For a sequence to be retained, at least a six-nucleotide match to both a V gene segment and a J gene segment was required. A rearrangement counted as productive if the CDR3 had no stop codons and remained in frame with V and J, and every other rearrangement counted as non-productive. Following IMGT convention, CDR3 was defined as the stretch from the second conserved V-encoded cysteine up to the conserved J-encoded phenylalanine. Sequences without an unambiguous match to a single V gene segment were excluded from the earlier analysis of 587 of the donors. In an earlier analysis of around 590 of the donors, a V segment was called functional when productive rearrangements were above 56.7%, and segregating when the standard deviation between donors exceeded 5%. A statistical classification framework was developed to diagnose cytomegalovirus status using the catalog of TCR beta chain sequences. A later analysis assigned V and J genes by comparing TCR nucleotide sequences with IMGT/GENE-DB human TR gene sequences. A later analysis assigned CDR3 sequences and most-parsimonious VDJ recombination scenarios with the TCRdist pipeline. In a later analysis, each TCR beta chain was defined by its CDR3 amino acid sequence together with its V-gene family, and reads without a unique V-gene family were excluded. In a later analysis, nearly 600 highly shared, low-generation-probability nucleotide sequences were removed to address suspected cross-contamination and a sequencing artifact. In a later analysis, a clonal expansion index was calculated for each public chain from normalized within-repertoire ranks of inferred template counts. A later analysis computed generation probabilities with a VDJ recombination model fitted to out-of-frame rearrangements, and checked the results against IGoR. Hypergeometric tests were used in a later analysis to score TCR-TCR, TCR-HLA and TCR-CMV co-occurrence, with a repertoire-size bias correction applied to the TCR pairs. A later analysis estimated false discovery rates by permuting HLA or CMV assignments 20 times. In a later analysis, co-occurring TCRs were grouped using DBSCAN, and TCRdist sequence similarity was added for clustering within HLA-allele-positive subsets. Repertoires with fewer than 30,000 or more than 120,000 public chains, plus five repertoires with anomalous nucleotide sharing, were excluded from co-occurrence clustering. TCRdb carries this immuneACCESS record with in-frame sequences only. Its versions omit some clonotypes, under half of them owing to an unresolved V gene in the studies checked, with the rest unexplained. For V, J and clone size, that table is used; D and trimming come from the DNA. The sample includes approximately 110,000 clones, with 67% observed a single time. The top ten clones comprise 8% to 10% of the sample.

The cohort consisted of more than 650 healthy bone marrow donors. At the time of sampling, every cohort member was nominally healthy, though immune exposures that went unrecorded were likely present. The donor tested CMV seropositive, placing the donor among the 289 seropositive members of the cohort. Every donor gave a peripheral blood sample, and the peripheral blood mononuclear cells from that sample were used for TCR beta sequencing. The Qiagen DNeasy Blood Extraction Kit was used to extract genomic DNA from the blood cell samples. What the work shows at the level of the full study, not this receptor alone: The cohort was sequenced for TCR beta chains only, and without alpha or paired-chain data the features that could be detected were limited. A later genetic analysis reported fewer N-insertions in productive TCRs among donors in an Asian-associated ancestry cluster than the roughly 700-donor mean. In the study, around 150 TCR beta chains were listed as associated with cytomegalovirus. Cytomegalovirus status was reported to be diagnosed by the classifier with high specificity and sensitivity in both the original and validation cohorts. The authors suggested that the approach could potentially be extended to other disease states and immunological phenotypes. In a later analysis, HLA-associated TCR beta chains showed more clonal expansion and lower generation probabilities than non-associated chains that were equally common. While some public TCRs were present in many individuals, most TCR sequences turned up only very rarely across donors. The 87-base-pair reads could not distinguish some IMGT-functional V segments, including TRBV6-2 and TRBV6-3, so those segments were excluded. Because counts were too low, fewer than 20 rarely observed V segments, including chromosome 9 orphons, were excluded from the earlier analysis of some 540 of the donors. At a false discovery rate of 0.05, a later analysis linked 16,951 TCR beta sequences to specific HLA alleles. According to a later analysis, parvovirus B19, influenza, CMV and Epstein-Barr virus appeared linked to several top co-occurrence clusters. Most CMV-associated TCR beta chains appeared to be HLA-restricted in a later analysis, and the HLA associations seemed to be driven largely by CMV exposure. In vitro tests confirmed that a few of the cytomegalovirus-associated TCR beta chains recognize cytomegalovirus antigens. A later analysis found that TCR association rates varied across HLA loci, with DRB1 alleles showing the most associated TCRs and HLA-C alleles the fewest. In an earlier analysis of a few hundred of the donors, most TCR beta V segments were observed in productive rearrangements about 87% or about 30% of the time, broadly matching IMGT annotations. When HLA alleles, especially DR and DQ, strongly co-occurred, attributing TCR associations to individual alleles was difficult. Because some donors lacked HLA typing at each locus, the association tests relied only on the typed subset. A later genetic analysis associated a missense DCLRE1C variant with V-gene and J-gene trimming of TCR beta chains, and an independent cohort replicated the association. Immune exposure information for the cohort was limited to CMV serostatus. A further reported finding was that TCR beta sequences accurately predicted the HLA-A and HLA-B alleles for most subjects in the first cohort. A cluster of highly shared sequence variants was judged likely to be a technical artifact of the sequencing pipeline. Sequencing depth was assumed to be roughly uniform across donors in the presence/absence analyses, though that assumption may not hold. Correlated functional status among segregating V segments might reflect linkage disequilibrium, but an unknown experimental factor could not be ruled out.

Remarks on this clone: The antigen it binds to is not known. No quality values exist for individual bases; no much larger clone is one base distant.

Sequenced input: PBMCs. The V and J segments used are TRBV2 and TRBJ1-1; the D gene is possibly TRBD1, with 5 bases matching. The receptor comes from a man in his late teens or twenties in good health and CMV-seropositive. The CDR3 sequence is CASSEQQGNTEAFF. DNA sequence: TGTGCCAGCAGTGAACAGCAGGGGAACACTGAAGCTTTCTTT.